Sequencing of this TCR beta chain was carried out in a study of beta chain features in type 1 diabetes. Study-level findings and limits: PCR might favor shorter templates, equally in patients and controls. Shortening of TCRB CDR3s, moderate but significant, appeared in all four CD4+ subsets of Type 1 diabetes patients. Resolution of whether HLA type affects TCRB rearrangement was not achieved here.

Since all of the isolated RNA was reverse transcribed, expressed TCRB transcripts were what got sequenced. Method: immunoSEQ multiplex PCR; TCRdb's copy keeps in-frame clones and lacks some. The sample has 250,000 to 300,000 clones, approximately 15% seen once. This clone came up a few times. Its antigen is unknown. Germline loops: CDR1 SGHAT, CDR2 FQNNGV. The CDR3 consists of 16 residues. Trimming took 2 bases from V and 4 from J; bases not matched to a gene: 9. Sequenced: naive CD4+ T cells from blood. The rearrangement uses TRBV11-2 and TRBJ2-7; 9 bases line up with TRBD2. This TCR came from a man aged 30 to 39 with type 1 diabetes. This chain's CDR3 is CASSLSNSGRGYEQYF. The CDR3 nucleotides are TGTGCCAGCAGCTTAAGCAATAGCGGGAGAGGTTACGAGCAGTACTTC.